The rows below give T cell receptor beta chains drawn from one sample of a study of T cell responses to AZD1222 COVID-19 vaccine. Sequenced by immunoSEQ multiplex PCR; TCRdb stores in-frame clones only, minus some. The table includes 200,000 to 250,000 clones, roughly 94% detected once. The input for sequencing was peripheral blood, taken 28 days after the second dose of the MenACWY control vaccine. These receptors were taken from an adult who received the MenACWY meningococcal vaccine as a control. The CDR3 runs from the conserved cysteine through the conserved F or W. Fields, in order: clone size, V gene, D gene, J gene, CDR3 protein, CDR3 DNA. The D gene is left open where the match is weak. A clone size is listed for some rows: how often the clone was seen (once, few, many), or a class if it is expanded.

-,TRBV7-9,-,TRBJ1-3,CASSLPGNTIYF,TGTGCCAGCAGCTTACCTGGAAACACCATATATTTT
-,TRBV5-4,-,TRBJ2-6,CASSHLAAGIGANVLTF,TGTGCCAGCAGCCATCTTGCTGCAGGGATCGGGGCCAACGTCCTGACTTTC
-,TRBV24-1,TRBD2,TRBJ2-2,CATSDPALAGRGGTGELFF,TGTGCCACCAGTGACCCCGCACTAGCGGGGCGGGGTGGCACCGGGGAGCTGTTTTTT
few,TRBV29-1,-,TRBJ2-7,CSVGSGLYEQYF,TGCAGCGTTGGTTCAGGACTCTACGAGCAGTACTTC
-,TRBV12-3/TRBV12-4,-,TRBJ2-7,CASSLGRTYEQYF,TGTGCCAGCAGTTTAGGGCGGACCTACGAGCAGTACTTC
-,TRBV19,-,TRBJ2-1,CASSIGKTYNEQFF,TGTGCCAGTAGTATCGGGAAAACCTACAATGAGCAGTTCTTC
-,TRBV4-1,-,TRBJ2-2,CASSQGPQEAWELFF,TGCGCCAGCAGCCAAGGTCCCCAGGAGGCGTGGGAGCTGTTTTTT
-,TRBV5-6,-,TRBJ2-7,CASSKAGRNYEQYF,TGTGCCAGCAGTAAAGCGGGTAGGAACTACGAGCAGTACTTC
once,TRBV15,-,TRBJ2-7,CATSRLGTAYEQYF,TGTGCCACCAGCAGACTAGGGACTGCCTACGAGCAGTACTTC
once,TRBV4-1,-,TRBJ1-1,CASSQARGSSTEAFF,TGCGCCAGCAGCCAAGCCAGGGGAAGCAGCACTGAAGCTTTCTTT
-,TRBV7-9,TRBD1,TRBJ1-5,CASSLSGQGAQPQHF,TGTGCCAGCAGCTTAAGCGGACAGGGGGCACAGCCCCAGCATTTT
-,TRBV28,TRBD2,TRBJ2-5,CASSLIGAGELQETQYF,TGTGCCAGCAGCTTAATCGGGGCGGGGGAACTCCAAGAGACCCAGTACTTC
-,TRBV6-5,-,TRBJ2-7,CASRDGPSYEQYF,TGTGCCAGTCGGGACGGCCCCTCCTACGAGCAGTACTTC
-,TRBV28,-,TRBJ1-1,CASRLSGTIPEAFF,TGTGCCAGCAGGCTTAGTGGGACAATCCCTGAAGCTTTCTTT
-,TRBV6-5,-,TRBJ2-7,CASTAGPTYEQYF,TGTGCCAGCACGGCAGGGCCGACCTACGAGCAGTACTTC
-,TRBV19,-,TRBJ1-1,CASSNGNENTEAFF,TGTGCCAGTAGTAACGGTAACGAGAACACTGAAGCTTTCTTT
once,TRBV11-2,-,TRBJ2-7,CASSLLSSLYEQYF,TGTGCCAGCAGCTTATTATCGTCCCTCTACGAGCAGTACTTC
-,TRBV12-3/TRBV12-4,-,TRBJ1-2,CASTVGLRGYTF,TGTGCCAGCACCGTGGGGTTGCGGGGCTACACCTTC
-,TRBV19,-,TRBJ1-1,CASSRRSVGTEAFF,TGTGCCAGTAGTCGACGTTCCGTCGGGACTGAAGCTTTCTTT
-,TRBV5-8,-,TRBJ2-7,CASSLGYEQYF,TGTGCCAGCAGCTTGGGGTACGAGCAGTACTTC
-,TRBV5-1,-,TRBJ2-7,CASSSSGHYEQYF,TGCGCCAGCAGCTCCTCGGGACACTACGAGCAGTACTTC
once,TRBV24-1,TRBD2,TRBJ2-3,CATSDRRGGPDTQYF,TGTGCCACCAGTGATAGGCGGGGAGGGCCAGATACGCAGTATTTT